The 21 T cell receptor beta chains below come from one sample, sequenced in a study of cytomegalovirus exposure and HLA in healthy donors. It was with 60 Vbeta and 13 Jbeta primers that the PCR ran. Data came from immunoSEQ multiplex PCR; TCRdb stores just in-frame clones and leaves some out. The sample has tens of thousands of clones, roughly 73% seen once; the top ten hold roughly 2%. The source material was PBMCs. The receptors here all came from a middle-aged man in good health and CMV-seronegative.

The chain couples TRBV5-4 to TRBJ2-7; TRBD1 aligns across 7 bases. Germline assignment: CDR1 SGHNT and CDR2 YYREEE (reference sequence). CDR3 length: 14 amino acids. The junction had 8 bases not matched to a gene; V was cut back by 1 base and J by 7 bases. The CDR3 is CASSLTPQDREQYF. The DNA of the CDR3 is TGTGCCAGCAGCTTGACACCCCAGGACAGGGAGCAGTACTTC.

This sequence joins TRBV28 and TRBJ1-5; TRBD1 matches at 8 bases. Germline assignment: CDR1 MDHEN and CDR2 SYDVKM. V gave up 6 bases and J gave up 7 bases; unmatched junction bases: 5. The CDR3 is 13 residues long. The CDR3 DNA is TGTGCCAGCAGCCCGGACAGGGCCCAGCCCCAGCATTTT. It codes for CASSPDRAQPQHF.

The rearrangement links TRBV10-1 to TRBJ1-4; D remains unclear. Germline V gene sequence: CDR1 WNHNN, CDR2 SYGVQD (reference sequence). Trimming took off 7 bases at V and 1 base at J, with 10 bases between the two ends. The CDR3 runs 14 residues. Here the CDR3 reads CASTPLGTNEKLFF. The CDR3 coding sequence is TGCGCCAGCACCCCTCTAGGAACTAATGAAAAACTGTTTTTT.

The CDR3, as DNA: TGCGCCAGCAGCTTGGACAGTAAGAACACTGAAGCTTTCTTT. Protein: CASSLDSKNTEAFF. J is TRBJ1-1 and V is TRBV5-1; D uncertain. The CDR3 consists of 14 residues. The V gene's germline CDR1 is SGHRS and CDR2 YFSETQ. V lost 0 bases to trimming and J lost 1 base, with 7 bases between them.

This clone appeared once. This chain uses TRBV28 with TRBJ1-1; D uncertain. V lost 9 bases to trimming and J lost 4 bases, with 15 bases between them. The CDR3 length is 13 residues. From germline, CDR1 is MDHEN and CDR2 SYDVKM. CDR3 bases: TGTGCCAGTGAAATCCCCGGAGGCACTGAAGCTTTCTTT. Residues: CASEIPGGTEAFF. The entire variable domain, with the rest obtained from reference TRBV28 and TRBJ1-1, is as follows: DVKVTQSSRYLVKRTGEKVFLECVQDMDHENMFWYRQDPGLGLRLIYFSYDVKMKEKGDIPEGYSVSREKKERFSLILESASTNQTSMYLCASEIPGGTEAFFGQGTRLTVV.

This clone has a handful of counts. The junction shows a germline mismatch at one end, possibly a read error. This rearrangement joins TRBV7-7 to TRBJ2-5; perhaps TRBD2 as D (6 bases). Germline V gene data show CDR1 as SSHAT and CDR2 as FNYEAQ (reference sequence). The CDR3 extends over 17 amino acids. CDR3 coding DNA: TGTGCTAGCAGCTTAGTTCCGATCGGGACTGATGCGGAGACCCAGTACTTC. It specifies CASSLVPIGTDAETQYF.

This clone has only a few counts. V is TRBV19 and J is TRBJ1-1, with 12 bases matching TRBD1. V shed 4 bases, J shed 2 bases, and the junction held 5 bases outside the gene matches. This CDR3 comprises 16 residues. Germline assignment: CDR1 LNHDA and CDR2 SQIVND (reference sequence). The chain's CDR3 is CASSTQGTGGNTEAFF. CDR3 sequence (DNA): TGTGCCAGTAGTACCCAGGGGACAGGGGGCAACACTGAAGCTTTCTTT.

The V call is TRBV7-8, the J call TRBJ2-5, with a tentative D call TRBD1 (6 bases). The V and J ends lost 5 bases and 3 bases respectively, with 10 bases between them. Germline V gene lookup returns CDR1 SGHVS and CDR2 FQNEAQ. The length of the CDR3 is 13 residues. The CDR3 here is CASSTGFKETQYF. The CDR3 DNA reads TGTGCCAGCAGCACAGGGTTTAAAGAGACCCAGTACTTC.

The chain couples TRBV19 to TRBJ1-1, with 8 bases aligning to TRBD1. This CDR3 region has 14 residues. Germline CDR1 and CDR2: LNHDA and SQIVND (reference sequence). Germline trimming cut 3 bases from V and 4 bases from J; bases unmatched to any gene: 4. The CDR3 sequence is CASSMPGGITEAFF. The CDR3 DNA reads TGTGCCAGTAGTATGCCAGGGGGCATCACTGAAGCTTTCTTT.

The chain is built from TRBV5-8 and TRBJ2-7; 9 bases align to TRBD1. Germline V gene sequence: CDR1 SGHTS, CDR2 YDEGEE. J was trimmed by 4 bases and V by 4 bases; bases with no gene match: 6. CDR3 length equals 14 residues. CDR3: CASSGYRGRYEQYF. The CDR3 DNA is TGTGCCAGCAGCGGCTACAGGGGGCGGTACGAGCAGTACTTC.

CDR3 DNA: TGCGCCAGCAGCCAAGAGCTAGCGGTGGTGGAGACCCAGTACTTC. Protein: CASSQELAVVETQYF. The J gene is TRBJ2-5, the V gene TRBV4-1; 7 bases match TRBD2. The CDR3 is 15 amino acids. Germline CDR1 reads MGHRA; CDR2 reads YSYEKL. Losses at the gene ends were 0 bases for V and 5 bases for J; bases not matched to a gene: 6.

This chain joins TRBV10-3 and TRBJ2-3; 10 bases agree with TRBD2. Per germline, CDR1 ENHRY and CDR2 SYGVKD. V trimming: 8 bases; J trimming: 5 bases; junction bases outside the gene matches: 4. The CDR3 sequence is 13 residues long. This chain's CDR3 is CAIEGTSEDTQYF. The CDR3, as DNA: TGTGCCATCGAGGGGACTAGCGAAGATACGCAGTATTTT.

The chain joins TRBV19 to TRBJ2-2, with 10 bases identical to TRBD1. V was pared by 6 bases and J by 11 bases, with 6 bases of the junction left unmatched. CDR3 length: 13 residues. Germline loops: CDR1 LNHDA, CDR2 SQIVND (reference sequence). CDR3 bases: TGTGCCAGTAGCCGGGACAGGGGTTTTGAGCTGTTTTTT. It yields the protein CASSRDRGFELFF.

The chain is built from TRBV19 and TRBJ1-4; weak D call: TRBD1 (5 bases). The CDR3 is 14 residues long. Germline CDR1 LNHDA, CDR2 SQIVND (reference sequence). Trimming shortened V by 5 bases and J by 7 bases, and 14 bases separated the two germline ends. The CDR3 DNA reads TGTGCCAGTAGTGCCGTCGACAGTCCTGAAAAACTGTTTTTT. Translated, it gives CASSAVDSPEKLFF.

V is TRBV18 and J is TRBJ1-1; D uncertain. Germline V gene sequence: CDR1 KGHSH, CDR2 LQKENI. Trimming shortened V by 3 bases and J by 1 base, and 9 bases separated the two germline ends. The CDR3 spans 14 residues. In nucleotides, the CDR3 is TGTGCCAGCTCACCCTCCACTACGAACACTGAAGCTTTCTTT. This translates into CASSPSTTNTEAFF.

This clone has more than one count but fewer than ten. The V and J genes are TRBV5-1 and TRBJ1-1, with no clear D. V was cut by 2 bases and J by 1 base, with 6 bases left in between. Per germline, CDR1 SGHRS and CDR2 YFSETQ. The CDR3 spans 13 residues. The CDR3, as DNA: TGCGCCAGCAGCTTTTCAGGGAACACTGAAGCTTTCTTT. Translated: CASSFSGNTEAFF.

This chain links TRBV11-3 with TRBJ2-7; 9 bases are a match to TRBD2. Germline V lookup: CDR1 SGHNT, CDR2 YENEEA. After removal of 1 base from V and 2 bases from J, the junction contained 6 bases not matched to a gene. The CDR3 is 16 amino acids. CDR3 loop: CASSLGGGRDPYEQYF. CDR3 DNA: TGTGCCAGCAGCTTAGGCGGCGGGAGGGATCCCTACGAGCAGTACTTC.

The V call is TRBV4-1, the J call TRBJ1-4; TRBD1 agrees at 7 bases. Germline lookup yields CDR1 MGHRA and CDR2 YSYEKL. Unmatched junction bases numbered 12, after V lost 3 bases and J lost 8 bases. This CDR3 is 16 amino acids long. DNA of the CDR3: TGCGCCAGCAGCCAGACATCCGGGACAGCATGGGAAAAACTGTTTTTT. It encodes CASSQTSGTAWEKLFF.

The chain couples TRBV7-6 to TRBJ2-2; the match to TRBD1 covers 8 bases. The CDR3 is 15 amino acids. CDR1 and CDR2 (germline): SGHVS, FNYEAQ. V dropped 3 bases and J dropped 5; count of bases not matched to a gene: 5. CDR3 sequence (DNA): TGTGCCAGCAGCTTGGAACAGGGGGGAACCGGGGAGCTGTTTTTT. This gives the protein CASSLEQGGTGELFF.

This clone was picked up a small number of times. CDR3 nucleotide sequence: TGTGCCAGCAGGACACGACAGGGGAGAGGGCACAATGAGCAGTTCTTC. Its protein is CASRTRQGRGHNEQFF. The chain carries TRBV11-3 and TRBJ2-1; TRBD1 matches 8 bases. Looked up from germline, CDR1 is SGHNT and CDR2 is YENEEA. This CDR3 contains 16 residues. V dropped 6 bases and J dropped 5; count of bases not matched to a gene: 12.

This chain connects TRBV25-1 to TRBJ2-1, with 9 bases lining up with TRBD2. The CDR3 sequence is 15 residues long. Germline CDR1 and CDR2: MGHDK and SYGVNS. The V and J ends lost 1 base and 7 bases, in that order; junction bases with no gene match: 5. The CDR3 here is CASSEFGTSNNEQFF. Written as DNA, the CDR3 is TGTGCCAGCAGTGAATTCGGGACTAGCAATAATGAGCAGTTCTTC.